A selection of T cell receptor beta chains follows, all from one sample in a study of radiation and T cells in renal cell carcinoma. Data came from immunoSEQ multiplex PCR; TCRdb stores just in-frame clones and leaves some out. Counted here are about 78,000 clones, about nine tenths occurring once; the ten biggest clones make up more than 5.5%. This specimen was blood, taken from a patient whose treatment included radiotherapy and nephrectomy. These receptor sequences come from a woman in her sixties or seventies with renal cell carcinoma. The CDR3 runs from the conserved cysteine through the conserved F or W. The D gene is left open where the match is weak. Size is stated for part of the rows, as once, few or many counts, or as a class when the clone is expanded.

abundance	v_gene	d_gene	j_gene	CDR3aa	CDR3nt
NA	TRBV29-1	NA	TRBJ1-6	CSVRQTGWNSPLHF	TGCAGCGTGAGACAGACGGGATGGAATTCACCCCTCCACTTT
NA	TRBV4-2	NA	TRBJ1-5	CASSRGVGQPQHF	TGTGCCAGCAGCCGCGGCGTTGGACAGCCCCAGCATTTT
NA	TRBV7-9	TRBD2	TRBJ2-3	CASSLFSRGGADTQYF	TGTGCCAGCAGCTTATTCTCGCGGGGGGGTGCAGATACGCAGTATTTT
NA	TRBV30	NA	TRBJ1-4	CAWSSPFEKLFF	TGTGCCTGGAGTTCCCCTTTTGAAAAACTGTTTTTT
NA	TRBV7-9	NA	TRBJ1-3	CASRPYSSGNTIYF	TGTGCCAGCAGACCCTATAGCTCTGGAAACACCATATATTTT
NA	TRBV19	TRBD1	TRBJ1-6	CASGRDRGNSPLHF	TGTGCCAGTGGGAGAGACAGGGGAAATTCACCCCTCCACTTT
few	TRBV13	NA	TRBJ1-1	CASSLKGSTEAFF	TGTGCCAGCAGCTTAAAGGGGAGCACTGAAGCTTTCTTT
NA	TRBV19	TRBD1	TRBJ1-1	CASSIGDRGTLNTEAFF	TGTGCCAGTAGTATAGGGGACAGGGGGACCTTGAACACTGAAGCTTTCTTT
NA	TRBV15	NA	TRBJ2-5	CATSRGGQGRQTQYF	TGTGCCACCAGCAGAGGAGGCCAGGGTAGACAGACCCAGTACTTC
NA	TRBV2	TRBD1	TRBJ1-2	CASSPDRAYGYTF	TGTGCCAGCAGCCCCGACAGGGCATATGGCTACACCTTC
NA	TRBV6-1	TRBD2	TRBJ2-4	CASSEVMAGGKAKNIQYF	TGTGCCAGCAGTGAAGTAATGGCGGGGGGGAAGGCCAAAAACATTCAGTACTTC
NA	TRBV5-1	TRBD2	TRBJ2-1	CASSLVASGDNEQFF	TGCGCCAGCAGCTTAGTGGCTAGCGGGGACAATGAGCAGTTCTTC
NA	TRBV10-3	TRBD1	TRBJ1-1	CAIRADRVDTEAFF	TGTGCCATCAGAGCTGACAGGGTCGACACTGAAGCTTTCTTT
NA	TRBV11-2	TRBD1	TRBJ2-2	CASSYKTGGTGELFF	TGTGCCAGCAGCTATAAGACAGGGGGGACCGGGGAGCTGTTTTTT
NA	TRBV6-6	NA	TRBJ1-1	CASSYVVGGQAFF	TGTGCCAGCAGTTACGTGGTAGGGGGGCAGGCTTTCTTT
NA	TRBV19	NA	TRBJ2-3	CASSFTDTQYF	TGTGCCAGTAGTTTCACAGATACGCAGTATTTT
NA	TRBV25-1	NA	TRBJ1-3	CASSATTSGNTIYF	TGTGCCAGCAGTGCGACGACCTCTGGAAACACCATATATTTT
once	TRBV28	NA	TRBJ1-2	CASSFGAKHVATYGYTF	TGTGCCAGCAGTTTCGGCGCAAAGCACGTCGCAACGTATGGCTACACCTTC
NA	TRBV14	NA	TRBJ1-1	CASSPFNSLNTEAFF	TGTGCCAGCAGCCCCTTTAATTCCCTGAACACTGAAGCTTTCTTT
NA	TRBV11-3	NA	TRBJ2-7	CASSLNWFDSHEQYF	TGTGCCAGCAGCTTAAATTGGTTTGACAGTCACGAGCAGTACTTC
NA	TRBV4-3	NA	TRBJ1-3	CASSQVTGSGNTIYF	TGCGCCAGCAGCCAAGTGACCGGCTCTGGAAACACCATATATTTT
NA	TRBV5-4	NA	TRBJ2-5	CASSSDWGLETQYF	TGTGCCAGCAGCTCGGATTGGGGTCTGGAGACCCAGTACTTC
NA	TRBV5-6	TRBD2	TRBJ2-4	CASSFSGGGRDIQYF	TGTGCCAGCAGCTTTAGCGGGGGGGGCCGTGACATTCAGTACTTC
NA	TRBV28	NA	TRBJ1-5	CASSFAGRINQPQHF	TGTGCCAGCAGTTTCGCTGGACGTATCAATCAGCCCCAGCATTTT
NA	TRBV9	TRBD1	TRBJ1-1	CASSVTGGAGTEAFF	TGTGCCAGCAGCGTAACAGGGGGCGCGGGGACTGAAGCTTTCTTT
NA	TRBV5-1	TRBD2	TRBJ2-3	CATTGLAGEDTQYF	TGCGCCACCACTGGGCTAGCGGGCGAAGATACGCAGTATTTT
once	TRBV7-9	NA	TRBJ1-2	CASSLAWQGDYGYTF	TGTGCCAGCAGCTTAGCATGGCAGGGTGACTATGGCTACACCTTC
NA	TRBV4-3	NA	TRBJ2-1	CASSQEWDSSLEQFF	TGCGCCAGCAGCCAAGAATGGGACTCATCCCTTGAGCAGTTCTTC
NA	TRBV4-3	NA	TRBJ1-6	CASSQSQGAYSPLHF	TGCGCCAGCAGCCAATCGCAGGGAGCATATTCACCCCTCCACTTT
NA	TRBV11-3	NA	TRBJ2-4	CASSPPANRDIQYF	TGTGCCAGCAGCCCCCCTGCGAATCGCGACATTCAGTACTTC
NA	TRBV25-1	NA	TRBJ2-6	CASSDAGANVLTF	TGTGCCAGCAGTGACGCCGGGGCCAACGTCCTGACTTTC
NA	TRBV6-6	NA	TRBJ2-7	CASSSFGAEQYF	TGTGCCAGCAGTTCCTTTGGGGCCGAGCAGTACTTC
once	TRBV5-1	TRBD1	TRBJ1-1	CASSTNTGEGTEAFF	TGCGCCAGCAGCACTAATACAGGGGAGGGGACTGAAGCTTTCTTT
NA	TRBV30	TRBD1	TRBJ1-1	CATPGQGASMTEAFF	TGTGCCACCCCGGGACAGGGGGCCTCCATGACTGAAGCTTTCTTT
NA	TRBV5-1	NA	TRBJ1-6	CASSLAEGPYSPLHF	TGCGCCAGCAGCTTGGCCGAGGGGCCGTATTCACCCCTCCACTTT
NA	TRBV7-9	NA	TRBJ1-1	CASSSSGPYTEAFF	TGTGCCAGCAGCTCCTCCGGGCCTTACACTGAAGCTTTCTTT
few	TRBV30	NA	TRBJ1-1	CAWSESAATEAFF	TGTGCCTGGAGTGAAAGCGCCGCCACTGAAGCTTTCTTT
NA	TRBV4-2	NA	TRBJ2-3	CASSQEGGGGWSTDTQYF	TGTGCCAGCAGCCAAGAGGGTGGAGGAGGGTGGAGCACAGATACGCAGTATTTT
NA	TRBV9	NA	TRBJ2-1	CASSVDGRPSYNEQFF	TGTGCCAGCAGCGTAGACGGGCGACCCTCCTACAATGAGCAGTTCTTC
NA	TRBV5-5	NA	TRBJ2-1	CASSFAGSYNEQFF	TGTGCCAGCAGCTTCGCAGGCTCCTACAATGAGCAGTTCTTC
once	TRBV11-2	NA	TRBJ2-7	CASSFAGTYEQYF	TGTGCCAGCAGCTTCGCGGGGACCTACGAGCAGTACTTC